Listed below are T cell receptor beta chains from one sample, sequenced in a study of blood T cell repertoires in COVID-19. Only in-frame clones appear in the TCRdb table, and some are missing; sequencing was by immunoSEQ multiplex PCR. The sample carries over 60,000 clones, more than 75% recorded once. The specimen sequenced was peripheral blood. These receptors were taken from a man between 60 and 70 years old with acute or convalescent COVID-19. CDR3s leave out the opening cysteine and the closing phenylalanine or tryptophan. The order of the fields is J gene, V gene, CDR3 protein.

TRBJ2-1 | TRBV5-1 | ASRRGNEQF
TRBJ2-7 | TRBV5-1 | ASSLAVGSSYEQY
TRBJ2-2 | TRBV7-6 | ASSLVLGSGELF
TRBJ2-5 | TRBV5-6 | ASSFHFRGSPGEETQY
TRBJ1-4 | TRBV6-1 | ASSEALGGKGLNEKLF
TRBJ2-2 | TRBV12-3/TRBV12-4 | ATRGVLAGELF
TRBJ2-3 | TRBV24-1 | ATSDSTRTGRGTDTQY
TRBJ1-2 | TRBV11-2 | ASSLDSSLPLNYGYT
TRBJ1-1 | TRBV6-5 | ASSLLEGNTEAF
TRBJ1-1 | TRBV12-5 | ASGLFLYETGGLNTEAF
TRBJ2-3 | TRBV7-9 | ASSLVIAGGTQY
TRBJ1-1 | TRBV19 | ASSINTGDTEAF
TRBJ2-3 | TRBV18 | ASSPSGTGALKRADTQY